The rows below give T cell receptor beta chains drawn from one sample of a study of cytomegalovirus exposure and HLA in healthy donors. The table came from immunoSEQ multiplex PCR; TCRdb's copy has only in-frame clones and leaves some out. The profile covers tens of thousands of clones, with more than 70% appearing a single time and under 2.5% taken by the ten largest. The sequencing sample was made of PBMCs. The source is a man aged 35 to 55 in good health and CMV-seronegative. CDR3s leave out the opening cysteine and the closing phenylalanine or tryptophan. Each record gives: V gene, CDR3 protein.

v_gene: TRBV5-1
CDR3aa: ASSLGGQGAVRPQH

v_gene: TRBV2
CDR3aa: ASVQEGIGSPLH

v_gene: TRBV4-1
CDR3aa: ASSHPEGSSESYTDTQY

v_gene: TRBV7-9
CDR3aa: ASSPEGQGVGELF

v_gene: TRBV15
CDR3aa: ATSSPRRILNTEAF

v_gene: TRBV27
CDR3aa: ATYSQGGTEAF

v_gene: TRBV5-1
CDR3aa: ASSLGPGLPTEQY

v_gene: TRBV30
CDR3aa: AWSDGGSGEKLF

v_gene: TRBV23-1
CDR3aa: AQQGGKLF

v_gene: TRBV6-1
CDR3aa: ASSELRGIGEAF

v_gene: TRBV13
CDR3aa: ASSLGFGTGNTEAF

v_gene: TRBV4-2
CDR3aa: VSSQVPARDRGTEQF

v_gene: TRBV19
CDR3aa: ASSILGLAENTGELF

v_gene: TRBV25-1
CDR3aa: ASGLLRAEGSPLH

v_gene: TRBV5-4
CDR3aa: ATAPGQGQREQY

v_gene: TRBV4-1
CDR3aa: ASSSVGLGKDTEAF

v_gene: TRBV11-2
CDR3aa: ASSPLAGAGYEQY

v_gene: TRBV9
CDR3aa: ASSPSGANNQPQH

v_gene: TRBV5-1
CDR3aa: ASRGGQGVDEQY

v_gene: TRBV27
CDR3aa: ASSFGTVSGGLH

v_gene: TRBV28
CDR3aa: ASSVPMGGQQGAGELF

v_gene: TRBV7-8
CDR3aa: ASERDLGAGSGNEQF

v_gene: TRBV25-1
CDR3aa: ASSGGGRNNEKLF

v_gene: TRBV6-5
CDR3aa: ASSRDRAVYGYT

v_gene: TRBV7-9
CDR3aa: ASSTRGSNTEAF

v_gene: TRBV29-1
CDR3aa: SVQGAGQPQH

v_gene: TRBV19
CDR3aa: ASSALAGASYEQY

v_gene: TRBV5-5
CDR3aa: ASSSVPAHRDSPLH

v_gene: TRBV11-2
CDR3aa: ASSLRTNTGELF

v_gene: TRBV10-3
CDR3aa: AIVSGSPYNEQF

v_gene: TRBV28
CDR3aa: ASSGQNYGYT

v_gene: TRBV2
CDR3aa: ASSTPGQVTMKQF

v_gene: TRBV10-2
CDR3aa: ASRRGYNEQF

v_gene: TRBV7-3
CDR3aa: ASSPTENTEAF

v_gene: TRBV27
CDR3aa: ASKQGNQPQH

v_gene: TRBV7-8
CDR3aa: ASSILTGTSTDTQY

v_gene: TRBV19
CDR3aa: ASSIQGYEQY

v_gene: TRBV5-1
CDR3aa: ASSLAGGDTGELF

v_gene: TRBV6-1
CDR3aa: ASSEIVSNQPQH

v_gene: TRBV19
CDR3aa: ASSFGQGRIFPLH

v_gene: TRBV28
CDR3aa: ASSFPPSQGQKNTGELF

v_gene: TRBV14
CDR3aa: ASSPQVINTEAF

v_gene: TRBV18
CDR3aa: ASSPDRTITRRNGYT

v_gene: TRBV2
CDR3aa: ASRAGTSGAYEQY

v_gene: TRBV10-1
CDR3aa: ASSESTGKNTGELF

v_gene: TRBV5-1
CDR3aa: ASRLRLSGAEAF

v_gene: TRBV6-5
CDR3aa: ASSTGVGYT

v_gene: TRBV5-6
CDR3aa: ASSLDSTPSYEQY